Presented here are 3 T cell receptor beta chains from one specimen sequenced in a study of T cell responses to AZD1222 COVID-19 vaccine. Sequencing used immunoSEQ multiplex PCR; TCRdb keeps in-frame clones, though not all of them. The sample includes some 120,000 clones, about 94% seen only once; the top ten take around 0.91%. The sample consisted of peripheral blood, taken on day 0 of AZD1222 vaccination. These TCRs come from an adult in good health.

The CDR3 DNA reads as TGTGCCAGTAGGGCGGCAGGACTCGGCAATCAGCCCCAGCATTTT. Protein product: CASRAAGLGNQPQHF. The rearrangement joins TRBV19 to TRBJ1-5, with unresolved D. V lost 6 bases and J 2 bases, leaving 14 bases between the germline ends. This CDR3 comprises 15 residues. Germline lookup yields CDR1 LNHDA and CDR2 SQIVND (reference sequence).

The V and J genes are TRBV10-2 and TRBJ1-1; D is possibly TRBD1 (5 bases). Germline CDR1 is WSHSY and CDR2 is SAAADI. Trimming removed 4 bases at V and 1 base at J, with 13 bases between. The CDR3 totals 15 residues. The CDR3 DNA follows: TGCGCCAGCAGTGGGGGGAAAGGGGAGAACACTGAAGCTTTCTTT. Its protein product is CASSGGKGENTEAFF.

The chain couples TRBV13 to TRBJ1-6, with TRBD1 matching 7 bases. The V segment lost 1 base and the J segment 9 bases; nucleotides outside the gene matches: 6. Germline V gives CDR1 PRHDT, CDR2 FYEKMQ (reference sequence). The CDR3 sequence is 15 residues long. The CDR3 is CASSLEGARGSPLHF. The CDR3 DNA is TGTGCCAGCAGCTTAGAGGGGGCGAGGGGTTCACCCCTCCACTTT.